The 21 T cell receptor beta chains below come from one sample, sequenced in a study of blood T cell repertoires in COVID-19. Assay: immunoSEQ multiplex PCR; the TCRdb copy retains only in-frame clones and omits some. The sample lists tens of thousands of clones, about 83% occurring once. Sequencing was performed on peripheral blood. The receptors come from a woman at least 80 years old with acute or convalescent COVID-19.

The chain joins TRBV6-6 to TRBJ2-3; 7 bases are a match to TRBD2. Germline V gene data show CDR1 as MNHNY and CDR2 as SVGAGI (reference sequence). V was clipped by 9 bases and J by 5 bases; unmatched bases: 14. The CDR3 is 15 amino acids. CDR3 sequence (DNA): TGTGCCAGTTCATCTTTAGCGGGCTCGGTAGATACGCAGTATTTT. Protein product: CASSSLAGSVDTQYF.

The chain uses TRBV3-1 (or the pseudogene TRBV3-2) and TRBJ2-2; no definite D call. This CDR3 contains 11 residues. V gave up 8 bases and J gave up 6 bases, with 7 bases separating them. Looked up from germline, CDR1 is LGHDT and CDR2 is YNNKEL (reference sequence). CDR3 bases: TGTGCCAGCCTCCAGGCCGGGGAGCTGTTTTTT. This sequence encodes CASLQAGELFF.

The chain carries TRBV6-2 or TRBV6-3 and TRBJ2-5, with 8 positions matching TRBD1. The germline V gene has CDR1 MNHEY and CDR2 SVGEGT. V was clipped by 5 bases and J by 2 bases; unmatched bases: 7. There are 15 residues in the CDR3. The CDR3 coding sequence is TGTGCCAGCAGTCTTTCTGGGACAGGACAAGAGACCCAGTACTTC. This sequence encodes CASSLSGTGQETQYF.

This clone was seen just once. The V and J genes are TRBV5-4 and TRBJ2-2, with TRBD2 matching 8 bases. This CDR3 spans 16 amino acids. V lost 2 bases to trimming and J lost 3 bases; unmatched junction nucleotides: 6. Germline V lookup: CDR1 SGHNT, CDR2 YYREEE (reference sequence). For the CDR3, the DNA is TGTGCCAGCAGCTTTCTGGTGACTAGCGACACCGGGGAGCTGTTTTTT. This encodes CASSFLVTSDTGELFF.

This sequence joins TRBV15 and TRBJ2-3; D unresolved. The CDR3 consists of 14 residues. V shed 2 bases and J shed 6 bases, with 12 bases lying between them. Germline values: CDR1 LNHNV, CDR2 YYDKDF (reference sequence). The CDR3 spells CATSRKPFADTQYF. CDR3 DNA: TGTGCCACCAGCAGAAAACCATTTGCGGATACGCAGTATTTT.

The genes are TRBV10-3 and TRBJ2-1, with D unclear. V was clipped by 4 bases and J by 6 bases, with 7 bases between them. The germline V gene encodes CDR1 ENHRY and CDR2 SYGVKD. The CDR3 length is 12 residues. The CDR3, as DNA: TGTGCCATCAGTGCGACTGTCAATGAGCAGTTCTTC. Translated: CAISATVNEQFF.

This clone was found once. This rearrangement joins TRBV18 to TRBJ1-1, with D tentatively TRBD1 (5 bases). CDR3 length: 15 amino acids. Germline V lookup: CDR1 KGHSH, CDR2 LQKENI. V shed 2 bases and J shed 0 bases, with 10 bases lying between them. In DNA form, the CDR3 reads TGTGCCAGCTCACCAGGGGCGGTTATGAACACTGAAGCTTTCTTT. It is translated as CASSPGAVMNTEAFF.

This chain uses TRBV5-1 with TRBJ2-7; maybe TRBD1 (5 bases). V was cut by 0 bases and J by 5 bases, with 12 bases left in between. This CDR3 comprises 14 residues. Germline V CDR1 and CDR2: SGHRS, YFSETQ. The CDR3 nucleotides are TGCGCCAGCAGCTTGGCCTCTCAGGGCGACGAGCAGTACTTC. As protein: CASSLASQGDEQYF.

The chain uses TRBV18 and TRBJ2-5; a possible D gene is TRBD1 (6 bases). The CDR3 totals 17 residues. The germline gives CDR1 KGHSH, CDR2 LQKENI. V was clipped by 3 bases and J by 2 bases, with 19 bases between them. The CDR3 DNA follows: TGTGCCAGCTCACCCTCCACCTACAGGGCGCCTCAAGAGACCCAGTACTTC. This codes for CASSPSTYRAPQETQYF.

The genes are TRBV28 and TRBJ1-6; D possibly corresponds to TRBD1 (5 bases). Trimming cost V 5 bases and J 5 bases, with 16 bases left between them. Germline V gene lookup returns CDR1 MDHEN and CDR2 SYDVKM. There are 16 residues in the CDR3. The CDR3 DNA sequence: TGTGCCAGCAGTACCCAGGGACTTAGGGATAATTCACCCCTCCACTTT. This codes for CASSTQGLRDNSPLHF.

The chain combines TRBV5-1 with TRBJ1-1; 8 bases fit TRBD1. This CDR3 is 14 amino acids long. The germline V gene encodes CDR1 SGHRS and CDR2 YFSETQ. The J segment lost 4 bases and the V segment lost 0 bases, leaving 2 bases of the junction unmatched. CDR3 nucleotide sequence: TGCGCCAGCAGCTTGGACAGGGGGGGCACTGAAGCTTTCTTT. Protein product: CASSLDRGGTEAFF.

V and J are TRBV6-5 and TRBJ1-3; perhaps TRBD1 as D (6 bases). Germline V CDR1 and CDR2: MNHEY, SVGAGI. CDR3 length: 15 amino acids. V was clipped by 7 bases and J by 0 bases, with 13 bases between them. The CDR3 DNA is TGTGCCAGCAAACGCGACAGGAGCTCTGGAAACACCATATATTTT. It encodes CASKRDRSSGNTIYF.

The genes are TRBV2 and TRBJ2-1; no definite D call. CDR3 length: 13 residues. V was cut by 6 bases and J by 2 bases, with 8 bases left in between. The germline gives CDR1 SNHLY, CDR2 FYNNEI. This CDR3 is CASSVAPYNEQFF. The CDR3 DNA sequence: TGTGCCAGCAGCGTGGCCCCCTACAATGAGCAGTTCTTC.

This clone was seen only once. V and J are TRBV25-1 and TRBJ2-1, with a tentative D call TRBD1 (6 bases). V was clipped by 4 bases and J by 0 bases, with 16 bases between them. Germline-derived CDR1 and CDR2 are MGHDK and SYGVNS. The CDR3 sequence is 17 residues long. CDR3 DNA sequence: TGTGCCAGCAGTGTCCCTCCCGGGGACATCTCCTACAATGAGCAGTTCTTC. It yields the protein CASSVPPGDISYNEQFF.

The chain links TRBV5-1 to TRBJ2-5; possible D gene TRBD2, 6 bases. The V end was cut by 5 bases, the J end by 1 base, with 9 bases between. CDR1 SGHRS and CDR2 YFSETQ come from the germline V gene. The CDR3 contains 13 residues. CDR3 sequence reads: CASSGGSQETQYF. In DNA form, the CDR3 reads TGCGCCAGCAGTGGGGGGAGCCAAGAGACCCAGTACTTC.

The chain is built from TRBV27 and TRBJ2-1; 13 positions agree with TRBD2. V gave up 2 bases and J gave up 7 bases; unmatched junction bases: 5. Germline CDR1 MNHEY, CDR2 SMNVEV (reference sequence). CDR3 size: 16 residues. Written as DNA, the CDR3 is TGTGCCAGCAGTTTAGGACTAGCGGGAGCTAAGAATGAGCAGTTCTTC. Its protein is CASSLGLAGAKNEQFF.

The chain has TRBV7-2 and TRBJ2-7; 8 nucleotides line up with TRBD2. Germline loops: CDR1 SGHTA, CDR2 FQGNSA. The CDR3 totals 15 residues. V trimming: 3 bases; J trimming: 0 bases; junction bases outside the gene matches: 4. The CDR3 DNA sequence: TGTGCCAGCAGCTTGAGTAGCGGGATCTCCTACGAGCAGTACTTC. Translated: CASSLSSGISYEQYF.

This clone is classed as medium-sized. The chain is built from TRBV9 and TRBJ2-3; D gene unclear. Germline V lookup: CDR1 SGDLS, CDR2 YYNGEE. This CDR3 has 16 residues. V lost 0 bases to trimming and J lost 0 bases, with 11 bases between them. In DNA, the CDR3 is TGTGCCAGCAGCGTAGCACGGAGCACTAGCACAGATACGCAGTATTTT. Its translation is CASSVARSTSTDTQYF.

The chain is built from TRBV7-9 and TRBJ2-7, with a tentative D call TRBD2 (6 bases). Per germline, CDR1 SEHNR and CDR2 FQNEAQ (reference sequence). The CDR3 loop spans 15 amino acids. Trimming removed 2 bases from V and 5 bases from J, with 16 bases in between. CDR3 in amino acids: CASSLRGSNLNEQYF. CDR3 DNA sequence: TGTGCCAGCAGCTTACGGGGGAGTAACCTAAACGAGCAGTACTTC.

This sequence joins TRBV19 and TRBJ2-1, with D possibly being TRBD1 (6 bases). The CDR3 sequence is 16 residues long. Germline assignment: CDR1 LNHDA and CDR2 SQIVND (reference sequence). V dropped 6 bases and J dropped 0 bases, with 15 bases sitting between them. The DNA for the CDR3 is TGTGCCAGTAGACCCCGGCCAGGGGACTCCTACAATGAGCAGTTCTTC. Translating it yields CASRPRPGDSYNEQFF.

Only a few counts were recorded for this clone. The V call is TRBV7-9, the J call TRBJ2-3, with a tentative D call TRBD2 (6 bases). CDR1 is SEHNR and CDR2 is FQNEAQ in the germline V gene (reference sequence). The V gene lost 5 bases and the J gene lost 0 bases, with 6 bases spanning the gap. This CDR3 is 13 amino acids long. The DNA for the CDR3 is TGTGCCAGCAGCGGAGGGAGCACAGATACGCAGTATTTT. This sequence encodes CASSGGSTDTQYF.